Below are 10 T cell receptor beta chains sequenced from a single sample in a study of beta chain features in type 1 diabetes. Study-wide results and limits: In all four CD4+ subsets, TCRB CDR3 length was significantly, moderately reduced in type 1 diabetes.

The entirety of the isolated RNA underwent reverse transcription, so expressed TCRB transcripts were sequenced. Some clones are missing from TCRdb's copy, which holds only in-frame ones; the method was immunoSEQ multiplex PCR. The sample has about 29,000 clones; approximately 51% are singletons. These receptors have no identified antigens. Sequencing was carried out using Tregs from blood. These receptor sequences come from a woman aged 18-29 years with type 1 diabetes.

The gene calls are TRBV30 and TRBJ2-7, with D perhaps matching TRBD1 (7 bases). The germline V gene encodes CDR1 GTSNPN and CDR2 SVGIG (reference sequence). The ends were cut back, 7 bases at V and 3 bases at J, with 16 bases in the middle. The length of the CDR3 is 13 residues. This CDR3 is CASTGGGGYEQYF. The CDR3 region has the DNA TGTGCCTCTACCGGAGGGGGCGGCTACGAGCAGTACTTC. The full variable domain, with the rest looked up from reference TRBV30 and TRBJ2-7, is SQTIHQWPATLVQPVGSPLSLECTVEGTSNPNLYWYRQAAGRGLQLLFYSVGIGQISSEVPQNLSASRPQDRQFILSSKKLLLSDSGFYLCASTGGGGYEQYFGPGTRLTVT.

Note on this clone: Germline is not matched at one junction end, which may reflect a read error. This sequence joins TRBV30 and TRBJ1-2; TRBD1 is a possible D gene (5 bases). Germline V CDR1 and CDR2: GTSNPN, SVGIG (reference sequence). The CDR3 is 12 amino acids. The DNA of the CDR3 is TGTGCCTGGAGTTCGGGACTCTATGGCTGCACCTTC. Protein product: CAWSSGLYGCTF.

This chain uses TRBV28 with TRBJ2-5, with 13 bases that match TRBD2. The junction had 8 bases not matched to a gene; V was cut back by 6 bases and J by 4 bases. The germline gives CDR1 MDHEN, CDR2 SYDVKM. The CDR3 is 16 residues long. CDR3 sequence (DNA): TGTGCCAGCAGCCCAGGACTAGCGGGAGTGTTAGAGACCCAGTACTTC. Amino acids: CASSPGLAGVLETQYF.

The chain has TRBV19 and TRBJ1-1; no clear D gene. V was trimmed by 0 bases and J by 10 bases, leaving 15 bases between them. The CDR3 is 14 residues long. Germline V lookup: CDR1 LNHDA, CDR2 SQIVND (reference sequence). CDR3 amino acids: CASSIDAPTSTAFF. The CDR3 coding sequence is TGTGCCAGTAGTATAGACGCCCCTACTTCTACAGCTTTCTTT.

The V call is TRBV30, the J call TRBJ2-7, with TRBD1 matching 9 bases. The CDR3 contains 16 residues. With 4 bases clipped from V and 3 bases from J, the junction kept 13 bases outside the gene matches. The germline V gene has CDR1 GTSNPN and CDR2 SVGIG (reference sequence). DNA of the CDR3: TGTGCCTGGAATCCACAGGGGGCGAGTTTTTACTACGAGCAGTACTTC. Translating it yields CAWNPQGASFYYEQYF.

There are a few counts of this clone. The chain joins TRBV25-1 to TRBJ2-7; 12 nucleotides line up with TRBD1. CDR1 is MGHDK, CDR2 SYGVNS, per germline. The junction had 8 bases not matched to a gene; V was cut back by 4 bases and J by 7 bases. The CDR3 totals 15 residues. The CDR3 coding sequence is TGTGCCAGCAGTGGGATAAGGGGACAGGGGGCTGAGCAGTACTTC. Amino acids: CASSGIRGQGAEQYF.

V is TRBV5-6 and J is TRBJ2-2; 15 positions match TRBD2. The germline V gene has CDR1 SGHDT and CDR2 YYEEEE. The CDR3 is 17 amino acids. Unmatched junction bases numbered 8, after V lost 4 bases and J lost 7 bases. The CDR3 nucleotides are TGTGCCAGCAGCCGATTCGGGACTAGCGGGAGGAACGGGGAGCTGTTTTTT. It translates to CASSRFGTSGRNGELFF.

The chain recombines TRBV10-1 with TRBJ2-3; tentatively, D is TRBD2 (6 bases). CDR3 length: 13 amino acids. Trimming removed 10 bases from V and 5 bases from J, with 16 bases in between. The germline V gene has CDR1 WNHNN and CDR2 SYGVQD (reference sequence). In DNA form, the CDR3 reads TGCGCCACCGGACTAAGGGCCGGAGATACGCAGTATTTT. Its translation is CATGLRAGDTQYF.

V is TRBV7-2 and J is TRBJ2-3; D remains unclear. This CDR3 region has 14 residues. Trimming stripped 5 bases from V and 5 bases from J, with 14 bases between. CDR1 SGHTA and CDR2 FQGNSA come from the germline V gene. The CDR3: CASSPYLDKDTQYF. The CDR3 DNA is TGTGCCAGCAGCCCCTACTTAGACAAAGATACGCAGTATTTT.

This clone has only a few counts. This rearrangement joins TRBV19 to TRBJ1-1; 7 bases fit TRBD1. J gave up 5 bases and V 5 bases, and 11 bases lay outside the gene matches. This CDR3 is 15 amino acids long. CDR1 is LNHDA and CDR2 is SQIVND in the germline V gene (reference sequence). In DNA form, the CDR3 reads TGTGCCAGTAGTCGACAGGGAGGCAGGGAGACTGAAGCTTTCTTT. Its protein product is CASSRQGGRETEAFF.